The 30 T cell receptor beta chains below all came from one sample that was sequenced in a study of blood T cell repertoires in COVID-19. The data were produced by immunoSEQ multiplex PCR, yet TCRdb's version contains in-frame clones alone and is incomplete. This sample carries about 80,000 clones, roughly 85% of them seen once, and the ten largest clones take roughly 9.3%. Sequencing was performed on peripheral blood. These receptors were collected from a man aged 50-60 years with COVID-19, enrolled during active disease.

This clone has just a few counts. This chain joins TRBV12-2 and TRBJ1-5; TRBD1, as called in the table, went unchecked against the DNA. TRBV12-2 is reported as a pseudogene. CDR3 length: 14 residues. In DNA form, the CDR3 reads TGTGCAAGTCGCTTAGTCAGGTTAGATCAGCCCCAGCATTTT. Protein: CASRLVRLDQPQHF.

Only a few counts were recorded for this clone. The genes are TRBV6-2 or TRBV6-3 and TRBJ2-3; 9 bases agree with TRBD1. The V gene's germline CDR1 is MNHEY and CDR2 SVGEGT. Unmatched junction bases numbered 8, after V lost 2 bases and J lost 2 bases. The CDR3 consists of 17 residues. The CDR3 sequence: CASSYEAGQGFTDTQYF. CDR3 sequence (DNA): TGTGCCAGCAGTTACGAAGCGGGACAGGGTTTCACAGATACGCAGTATTTT.

The chain recombines TRBV7-6 with TRBJ2-5; weak D call: TRBD1 (5 bases). V was cut by 7 bases and J by 4 bases, with 19 bases left in between. Germline CDR1 SGHVS, CDR2 FNYEAQ. The CDR3 contains 15 residues. In DNA form, the CDR3 reads TGTGCCAGCATAGGCACGAGCTTAGGGGCAGAGACCCAGTACTTC. Its protein product is CASIGTSLGAETQYF. Variable domain in full (rest from reference TRBV7-6 and TRBJ2-5): GAGVSQSPRYKVTKRGQDVALRCDPISGHVSLYWYRQALGQGPEFLTYFNYEAQQDKSGLPNDRFSAERPEGSISTLTIQRTEQRDSAMYRCASIGTSLGAETQYFGPGTRLLVL.

This chain links TRBV27 with TRBJ2-1; 10 bases are shared with TRBD2. This CDR3 contains 15 residues. J was trimmed by 10 bases and V by 3 bases; bases with no gene match: 9. In germline, CDR1 is MNHEY, CDR2 SMNVEV (reference sequence). This chain's CDR3 is CASSFSGRAGGEQFF. The CDR3 nucleotides read TGTGCCAGCAGTTTCAGCGGGAGGGCCGGTGGGGAGCAGTTCTTC.

This clone appeared a single time. This chain joins TRBV20-1 and TRBJ2-3; D may be TRBD2 (6 bases). This CDR3 comprises 11 residues. Germline CDR1 DFQATT, CDR2 SNEGSKA (reference sequence). V lost 5 bases to trimming and J lost 8 bases, with 11 bases between them. The CDR3 DNA reads as TGCAGTGCTCCGACTAGATCTACGCAGTATTTT. It codes for CSAPTRSTQYF.

The chain employs TRBV15 and TRBJ1-5; D is possibly TRBD1 (6 bases). CDR1 and CDR2 (germline): LNHNV, YYDKDF (reference sequence). The ends were cut back, 3 bases at V and 0 bases at J, with 9 bases in the middle. This CDR3 is built from 15 residues. The CDR3 DNA follows: TGTGCCACCAGCAGCCGGGACAATAGCAATCAGCCCCAGCATTTT. This gives the protein CATSSRDNSNQPQHF. The whole variable domain, remainder taken from reference TRBV15 and TRBJ1-5, is DAMVIQNPRYQVTQFGKPVTLSCSQTLNHNVMYWYQQKSSQAPKLLFHYYDKDFNNEADTPDNFQSRRPNTSFCFLDIRSPGLGDTAMYLCATSSRDNSNQPQHFGDGTRLSIL.

The chain has TRBV7-9 and TRBJ1-2, with 7 bases fitting TRBD1. The CDR3 loop spans 13 amino acids. Germline V gives CDR1 SEHNR, CDR2 FQNEAQ (reference sequence). Unmatched junction bases numbered 5, after V lost 5 bases and J lost 5 bases. CDR3 residues: CASSPGQFYGYTF. DNA of the CDR3: TGTGCCAGCAGCCCGGGACAGTTTTATGGCTACACCTTC.

In its sample, this clone was seen a few times. The CDR3 reads CASSHHGQGSPGELFF. In DNA form, the CDR3 reads TGTGCCAGCAGCCATCACGGACAGGGATCCCCCGGGGAGCTGTTTTTT. The genes are TRBV3-1 (or the pseudogene TRBV3-2) and TRBJ2-2, with 8 positions matching TRBD1. V shed 3 bases, J shed 6 bases, and the junction held 9 bases outside the gene matches. This CDR3 has 16 amino acids. CDR1 and CDR2 (germline): LGHDT, YNNKEL (reference sequence).

The chain recombines TRBV29-1 with TRBJ2-1; TRBD2 matches 8 bases. From germline, CDR1 is SQVTM and CDR2 ANQGSEA. The CDR3 extends over 15 amino acids. After removal of 3 bases from V and 7 bases from J, the junction contained 11 bases not matched to a gene. The CDR3 nucleotides are TGCAGCGTTGACGTCGAACGGGAGGGCCGGAATGAGCAGTTCTTC. Amino acids: CSVDVEREGRNEQFF.

The rearrangement links TRBV7-6 to TRBJ1-5, with a tentative D call TRBD1 (5 bases). The CDR3 runs to 14 residues. Germline CDR1 and CDR2: SGHVS and FNYEAQ. The V and J ends lost 3 bases and 0 bases respectively, with 6 bases between them. CDR3 amino acids: CASSLTDSNQPQHF. The CDR3 region has the DNA TGTGCCAGCAGCTTGACAGATAGCAATCAGCCCCAGCATTTT.

Here the CDR3 reads CASSLDDRGAQHF. CDR3 nucleotides: TGTGCCAGCAGCTTGGACGACCGGGGAGCCCAGCATTTT. The rearrangement links TRBV5-8 to TRBJ1-5; D gene uncertain. The V end was cut by 0 bases, the J end by 11 bases, with 12 bases between. The CDR3 is made up of 13 amino acids. Germline V lookup: CDR1 SGHTS, CDR2 YDEGEE. The variable domain in full, completed from reference TRBV5-8 and TRBJ1-5, reads EAGVTQSPTHLIKTRGQQATLRCSPISGHTSVYWYQQALGLGLQFLLWYDEGEERNRGNFPPRFSGRQFPNYSSELNVNALELEDSALYLCASSLDDRGAQHFGDGTRLSIL.

This rearrangement joins TRBV30 to TRBJ2-7; tentatively, D is TRBD2 (5 bases). CDR1 is GTSNPN and CDR2 is SVGIG in the germline V gene (reference sequence). Trimming stripped 1 base from V and 3 bases from J, with 10 bases between. CDR3 size: 13 residues. CDR3 bases: TGTGCCTGGAGTGGAGGGTCCGGCTACGAGCAGTACTTC. As protein: CAWSGGSGYEQYF.

This chain's CDR3 is CASSWYRAYEQYF. The DNA of the CDR3 is TGTGCCAGCAGTTGGTACAGGGCCTACGAGCAGTACTTC. The chain couples TRBV28 to TRBJ2-7; a weak D match, TRBD1 (6 bases). This CDR3 is 13 amino acids long. The germline V and J ends were trimmed by 4 bases and 2 bases, with 9 bases remaining between them. Germline lookup yields CDR1 MDHEN and CDR2 SYDVKM.

The V gene is TRBV11-2, the J gene TRBJ2-1; D is uncertain. The CDR3 is 11 amino acids. Germline CDR1 is SGHAT and CDR2 is FQNNGV. Trimming removed 0 bases at V and 9 bases at J, with 3 bases between. CDR3 in amino acids: CASSLDIEQFF. In nucleotides, the CDR3 is TGTGCCAGCAGCTTAGATATTGAGCAGTTCTTC.

V usage is TRBV7-2 and J usage is TRBJ1-5; D unresolved. Trimming cost V 3 bases and J 5 bases, with 8 bases left between them. CDR1 and CDR2 from the germline V gene are SGHTA and FQGNSA. This CDR3 has 13 amino acids. Here the CDR3 DNA reads TGTGCCAGCAGCTTCACTAGGGATCAGCCCCAGCATTTT. Translation: CASSFTRDQPQHF.

In DNA, the CDR3 is TGTGCCACCAGCAGTACAGTGGGGGGAGCTTTCTTT. Translated: CATSSTVGGAFF. The chain combines TRBV15 with TRBJ1-1, with TRBD1 as a possible D gene (5 bases). CDR1 and CDR2 (germline): LNHNV, YYDKDF (reference sequence). The V end was cut by 3 bases, the J end by 10 bases, with 12 bases between. The CDR3 consists of 12 residues. Full variable domain (remainder filled in from reference TRBV15 and TRBJ1-1): DAMVIQNPRYQVTQFGKPVTLSCSQTLNHNVMYWYQQKSSQAPKLLFHYYDKDFNNEADTPDNFQSRRPNTSFCFLDIRSPGLGDTAMYLCATSSTVGGAFFGQGTRLTVV.

The chain is built from TRBV5-1 and TRBJ1-3; D not certain. The ends were cut back, 3 bases at V and 6 bases at J, with 16 bases in the middle. The length of the CDR3 is 15 residues. Germline V gene lookup returns CDR1 SGHRS and CDR2 YFSETQ. CDR3 in amino acids: CASSSAGPRENTIYF. The CDR3 DNA reads TGCGCCAGCAGCTCGGCCGGGCCCCGGGAAAACACCATATATTTT.

J is TRBJ1-5 and V is TRBV7-6; the D is unclear. Per germline, CDR1 SGHVS and CDR2 FNYEAQ. V shed 1 base and J shed 0 bases, with 13 bases lying between them. The CDR3 is made up of 17 amino acids. CDR3 DNA sequence: TGTGCCAGCAGCTTAGTCCTCCCAGTTGCTAGCAATCAGCCCCAGCATTTT. Amino acids: CASSLVLPVASNQPQHF.

This chain links TRBV6-1 with TRBJ2-7; 10 nucleotides align to TRBD2. After removal of 2 bases from V and 3 bases from J, the junction contained 4 bases not matched to a gene. In germline, CDR1 is MNHNS, CDR2 SASEGT. The CDR3 sequence is 15 residues long. The CDR3 DNA sequence: TGTGCCAGCAGTGAATCGGCTAGCGGGAGCTACGAGCAGTACTTC. It encodes CASSESASGSYEQYF.

The chain is built from TRBV4-1 and TRBJ2-3, with D perhaps TRBD2 (6 bases). The V end was cut by 4 bases, the J end by 7 bases, with 12 bases between. Germline CDR1 reads MGHRA; CDR2 reads YSYEKL. The CDR3 covers 13 residues. CDR3 sequence reads: CASSPGSDYTQYF. CDR3 in DNA: TGCGCCAGCAGCCCCGGGAGCGACTATACGCAGTATTTT.

V gene TRBV7-9 combines with J gene TRBJ2-7, with D possibly TRBD1 on 6 matching bases. V was shortened by 5 bases and J by 0 bases, with 14 bases between the two germline ends. The CDR3 is made up of 15 amino acids. Germline CDR1 is SEHNR and CDR2 is FQNEAQ (reference sequence). The CDR3 loop reads CASSADSLSSYEQYF. In nucleotides, the CDR3 is TGTGCCAGCAGCGCGGACAGCCTTAGCTCCTACGAGCAGTACTTC.

In its sample, this clone was seen a few times. V is TRBV6-5 and J is TRBJ2-7; D uncertain. Germline V CDR1 and CDR2: MNHEY, SVGAGI. Trimming pared 0 bases from V and 1 base from J, leaving 10 bases between. CDR3 length equals 15 residues. CDR3 amino acids: CASSYSASLSYEQYF. CDR3 in DNA: TGTGCCAGCAGTTACTCAGCGAGTCTTTCCTACGAGCAGTACTTC.

The chain couples TRBV28 to TRBJ2-1, with 9 bases that match TRBD2. CDR1 MDHEN and CDR2 SYDVKM come from the germline V gene. CDR3 size: 14 residues. The V gene end was trimmed by 7 bases and the J gene end by 9 bases; junction bases not matched to a gene: 10. The DNA of the CDR3 is TGTGCCAGCACGAGCCTGCTAGCGGGATCTGAGCAGTTCTTC. As protein: CASTSLLAGSEQFF.

Points on this clone: Other nucleotide sequences in the sample specify the same CDR3. The chain employs TRBV28 and TRBJ1-2; 8 nucleotides agree with TRBD1. In germline, CDR1 is MDHEN, CDR2 SYDVKM. The trim removed 2 bases at V and 3 bases at J, leaving 5 bases unmatched. The CDR3 extends over 15 amino acids. CDR3 nucleotides: TGTGCCAGCAGTTTAGGGCAGGGGGCAGACTATGGCTACACCTTC. Protein product: CASSLGQGADYGYTF.

CDR3 coding DNA: TGTGCCAGCAGCTTAGTAGGACTAGCGGGAGGAGAGACCCAGTACTTC. It translates to CASSLVGLAGGETQYF. J is TRBJ2-5 and V is TRBV11-2; 14 bases line up with TRBD2. J gave up 4 bases and V 1 base, and 2 bases lay outside the gene matches. CDR1 is SGHAT, CDR2 FQNNGV, per germline. The CDR3 runs 16 residues. Supplemented by reference TRBV11-2 and TRBJ2-5, the full variable domain reads EAGVAQSPRYKIIEKRQSVAFWCNPISGHATLYWYQQILGQGPKLLIQFQNNGVVDDSQLPKDRFSAERLKGVDSTLKIQPAKLEDSAVYLCASSLVGLAGGETQYFGPGTRLLVL.

The V gene is TRBV5-4, the J gene TRBJ1-2, with a tentative D call TRBD1 (6 bases). Germline lookup yields CDR1 SGHNT and CDR2 YYREEE (reference sequence). V dropped 4 bases and J dropped 2 bases, with 15 bases sitting between them. This CDR3 is built from 15 residues. In nucleotides, the CDR3 is TGTGCCAGCAGCCCAACAGACAGGTCGAACTATGGCTACACCTTC. Its translation is CASSPTDRSNYGYTF.

This clone was counted only a few times. The rearrangement links TRBV7-9 to TRBJ2-7, with a tentative D call TRBD2 (6 bases). Germline lookup yields CDR1 SEHNR and CDR2 FQNEAQ (reference sequence). Trimming took 6 bases from V and 6 from J, leaving 15 bases between them. This CDR3 region has 13 residues. The CDR3 DNA is TGTGCCAGCAGTCTACAGGAGGGCCTCGAGCAGTACTTC. Protein: CASSLQEGLEQYF.

V is TRBV30 and J is TRBJ1-1, with D possibly being TRBD1 (5 bases). Germline CDR1 and CDR2: GTSNPN and SVGIG (reference sequence). The V and J ends lost 3 bases and 2 bases respectively, with 13 bases between them. CDR3 length: 14 residues. For the CDR3, the DNA is TGTGCCTGGAGCGCGGGACTAAAAAACACTGAAGCTTTCTTT. This translates into CAWSAGLKNTEAFF. Full variable domain (outside the CDR3, taken from reference TRBV30 and TRBJ1-1): SQTIHQWPATLVQPVGSPLSLECTVEGTSNPNLYWYRQAAGRGLQLLFYSVGIGQISSEVPQNLSASRPQDRQFILSSKKLLLSDSGFYLCAWSAGLKNTEAFFGQGTRLTVV.

Details on this clone: The sample contains more than one DNA sequence encoding this CDR3. The V and J genes are TRBV6-1 and TRBJ1-5; no definite D call. Germline CDR1 is MNHNS and CDR2 is SASEGT. The length of the CDR3 is 12 residues. Deletions cut 1 base from V and 7 bases from J, with 5 bases between. The CDR3 protein is CASSEVKQPQHF. The CDR3 nucleotides read TGTGCCAGCAGTGAAGTTAAACAGCCCCAGCATTTT.

This clone has ten or more counts. The rearrangement uses TRBV6-4 and TRBJ2-2, with TRBD2 matching 9 bases. The CDR3 length is 13 residues. Trimming removed 7 bases from V and 3 bases from J; junction bases left unmatched: 0. Per the germline V gene, CDR1 is MRHNA and CDR2 is SNTAGT. For the CDR3, the DNA is TGTGCCAGCAAGCGGGAGGACACCGGGGAGCTGTTTTTT. It encodes CASKREDTGELFF.